The rows below give T cell receptor beta chains drawn from one sample of a study of naive and memory T cell subsets. TCRdb re-analysed the UMI-ligation and nested PCR reads in MiXCR, keeping a single row per CDR3 protein. Here the sample spans about 85,000 distinct CDR3 sequences, around 13% being singletons. Sequencing used central memory CD4+ T cells from blood. These receptors were collected from a human donor in good health. The CDR3 runs from the conserved cysteine through the conserved F or W. The order of the fields is D gene, V gene, J gene, clone size, CDR3 DNA, CDR3 protein. The D gene is left open where the match is weak. Clone sizes are given selectively: once, few, many, or a class where the clone is expanded.

D: NA
V: TRBV5-1
J: TRBJ2-5
size: NA
DNA: TGCGCCAGCAGCTTGGGGGAGGTCGACCAAGAGACCCAGTACTTC
CDR3: CASSLGEVDQETQYF

D: NA
V: TRBV20-1
J: TRBJ2-5
size: few
DNA: TGCAGTCCCCAAGGGGGGACAGCCCAAGAGACCCAGTACTTC
CDR3: CSPQGGTAQETQYF

D: NA
V: TRBV4-2
J: TRBJ2-7
size: NA
DNA: TGTGCCAGCAGCCAAGGGCGGAATACCCAGTACTTC
CDR3: CASSQGRNTQYF

D: TRBD1
V: TRBV6-1
J: TRBJ2-7
size: few
DNA: TGTGCCAGCAGATCGGGACAGGGAGTAAACGAGCAGTACTTC
CDR3: CASRSGQGVNEQYF

D: NA
V: TRBV7-6
J: TRBJ2-3
size: few
DNA: TGTGCCAGCAGCCTACTAGCTGTCTGGGATACAGATACGCAGTATTTT
CDR3: CASSLLAVWDTDTQYF

D: NA
V: TRBV12-3/TRBV12-4
J: TRBJ1-1
size: few
DNA: TGTGCCAGCAGGGGGCGGTTTTCTGAAGCTTTCTTT
CDR3: CASRGRFSEAFF

D: TRBD1
V: TRBV4-1
J: TRBJ1-2
size: many
DNA: TGCGCCAGCAGCCAAGAACAGGGGAGATTAAACTATGGCTACACCTTC
CDR3: CASSQEQGRLNYGYTF

D: TRBD1
V: TRBV30
J: TRBJ2-2
size: few
DNA: TGTGCCTGGAGTGCCCCGACAGGGGTGGTCACCGGGGAGCTGTTTTTT
CDR3: CAWSAPTGVVTGELFF

D: NA
V: TRBV6-5
J: TRBJ2-7
size: many
DNA: TGTGCCAGCAGTTACTCAAAAGCCGCCTACGAGCAGTACTTC
CDR3: CASSYSKAAYEQYF

D: NA
V: TRBV12-3/TRBV12-4
J: TRBJ2-5
size: many
DNA: TGTGCCAGCAGGCGGGACAGTGGGAAGACCCAGTACTTC
CDR3: CASRRDSGKTQYF

D: TRBD2
V: TRBV14
J: TRBJ2-1
size: NA
DNA: TGTGCCAGCAGCCAAGATCTTGCGTTTAGCGGGACCTCCTACAATGAGCAGTTCTTC
CDR3: CASSQDLAFSGTSYNEQFF

D: TRBD2
V: TRBV2
J: TRBJ2-3
size: NA
DNA: TGTGCCAGCAGTCGACTAGCGGCAAGCACAGATACGCAGTATTTT
CDR3: CASSRLAASTDTQYF

D: NA
V: TRBV30
J: TRBJ1-4
size: NA
DNA: TGTGCCTGGAGTCGCGACGTGGCAGGGAAGGGTGAAAAACTGTTTTTT
CDR3: CAWSRDVAGKGEKLFF

D: TRBD2
V: TRBV3-1
J: TRBJ2-7
size: few
DNA: TGTGCCAGCAGCCGTTCCGGGACTAGCGGGAGGAGGACCTACGAGCAGTACTTC
CDR3: CASSRSGTSGRRTYEQYF

D: TRBD2
V: TRBV20-1
J: TRBJ2-7
size: NA
DNA: TGCAGTGCTACAATGTTGCTAGCGGGGTACTACGAGCAGTACTTC
CDR3: CSATMLLAGYYEQYF

D: NA
V: TRBV7-9
J: TRBJ2-1
size: many
DNA: TGTGCCAGCAGCCTCATCGGGGCTCGCCGTTTGGATGAGCAGTTCTTC
CDR3: CASSLIGARRLDEQFF

D: TRBD1
V: TRBV28
J: TRBJ1-1
size: NA
DNA: TGTGCCAGCAGTCCACGGGACAGGGGGGGGACTGAAGCTTTCTTT
CDR3: CASSPRDRGGTEAFF

D: NA
V: TRBV20-1
J: TRBJ1-6
size: few
DNA: TGCAGTGCTTTCGCCAAGGGCGGGTCACCCCTCCACTTT
CDR3: CSAFAKGGSPLHF

D: TRBD2
V: TRBV12-3/TRBV12-4
J: TRBJ2-3
size: NA
DNA: TGTGCCAGCAGTTTGGAGACTAGCGGGAGCTTTCCGCAGTATTTT
CDR3: CASSLETSGSFPQYF

D: TRBD2
V: TRBV2
J: TRBJ2-1
size: NA
DNA: TGTGCCAGCAGGGAGACTAGCGGGGGTAAAATGGTGCAGTTCTTC
CDR3: CASRETSGGKMVQFF

D: TRBD1
V: TRBV7-9
J: TRBJ1-1
size: NA
DNA: TGTGCCAGCAGCCAAGGGACAGGAGGGAGGGCTTTCTTT
CDR3: CASSQGTGGRAFF

D: TRBD1
V: TRBV24-1
J: TRBJ2-7
size: few
DNA: TGTGCCACCTCGAGCAGGGGGCAGCGCGAGCAGTACTTC
CDR3: CATSSRGQREQYF

D: TRBD2
V: TRBV20-1
J: TRBJ2-3
size: few
DNA: TGCAGTGCAGTGGCAGCGGGGGATACGCAGTATTTT
CDR3: CSAVAAGDTQYF

D: TRBD1
V: TRBV27
J: TRBJ2-7
size: few
DNA: TGTGCCAGCAGTTGGGACAGGGCCTCCTACGAGCAGTACTTC
CDR3: CASSWDRASYEQYF

D: TRBD2
V: TRBV6-2/TRBV6-3
J: TRBJ2-1
size: many
DNA: TGTGCCAGCAGTTACGGGACTAGCGGACCACAGTTCTTC
CDR3: CASSYGTSGPQFF

D: NA
V: TRBV24-1
J: TRBJ2-5
size: few
DNA: TGTGCCACCAGTAAGACCGGACTTCAAGGAGAGACCCAGTACTTC
CDR3: CATSKTGLQGETQYF

D: NA
V: TRBV11-2
J: TRBJ2-7
size: NA
DNA: TGTGCCAGCAGCTTAGTTACGTCGGGGTCAGAGCAGTACTTC
CDR3: CASSLVTSGSEQYF

D: NA
V: TRBV20-1
J: TRBJ2-7
size: few
DNA: TGCAGTGCAAGCGGTATCTACGAGCAGTACTTC
CDR3: CSASGIYEQYF

D: NA
V: TRBV12-3/TRBV12-4
J: TRBJ1-5
size: NA
DNA: TGTGCCAGCGATCACTCAGGGGAAGGAAAGCCCCAGCATTTT
CDR3: CASDHSGEGKPQHF

D: TRBD1
V: TRBV7-2
J: TRBJ1-6
size: few
DNA: TGTGCCAGCAGCCCAGGGGGACAGCTCGGTAATTCACCCCTCCACTTT
CDR3: CASSPGGQLGNSPLHF

D: TRBD2
V: TRBV7-8
J: TRBJ2-1
size: few
DNA: TGTGCCAGCAGCTTAGCCGGGGGACTAGCGCTAAAGGGGGATGAGCAGTTCTTC
CDR3: CASSLAGGLALKGDEQFF

D: NA
V: TRBV7-2
J: TRBJ1-2
size: few
DNA: TGTGCCAGCAGCTTAGAAGGCCCAAAGGTGGGCTACACCTTC
CDR3: CASSLEGPKVGYTF

D: TRBD2
V: TRBV19
J: TRBJ2-7
size: few
DNA: TGTGCCAGTAGTATCGCGGGAGGTGGCTACGAGCAGTACTTC
CDR3: CASSIAGGGYEQYF

D: TRBD1
V: TRBV7-2
J: TRBJ1-6
size: many
DNA: TGTGCCAGCAGCTCCAGGGGGGAATCACCCCTCCACTTT
CDR3: CASSSRGESPLHF

D: NA
V: TRBV6-1
J: TRBJ2-2
size: NA
DNA: TGTGCCAGCGTGAGAGGGAACACCGGGGAGCTGTTTTTT
CDR3: CASVRGNTGELFF

D: TRBD2
V: TRBV4-2
J: TRBJ2-1
size: few
DNA: TGTGCCAGCAGCCAAGTAACTCTCTTGAGCGGGAGCTCCTACAATGAGCAGTTCTTC
CDR3: CASSQVTLLSGSSYNEQFF

D: NA
V: TRBV6-2/TRBV6-3
J: TRBJ2-5
size: few
DNA: TGTGCCAGCAGCCGCTGGGAGACCCAGTACTTC
CDR3: CASSRWETQYF

D: NA
V: TRBV14
J: TRBJ2-7
size: few
DNA: TGTGCCAGCAGCCAAGTTGGAGGGGGAACCTACGAGCAGTACTTC
CDR3: CASSQVGGGTYEQYF

D: NA
V: TRBV10-3
J: TRBJ2-7
size: few
DNA: TGTGCCATCAGCGTATCAGACTTAGCCGAGCAGTACTTC
CDR3: CAISVSDLAEQYF

D: TRBD1
V: TRBV6-6
J: TRBJ2-7
size: few
DNA: TGTGCCAGCAGTGCTCGGACAGGGAGCTCCTACGAGCAGTACTTC
CDR3: CASSARTGSSYEQYF

D: NA
V: TRBV6-1
J: TRBJ2-2
size: NA
DNA: TGTGCCAGCAGTGAGGGGATTAGCGGAACCGGGGAGCTGTTTTTT
CDR3: CASSEGISGTGELFF

D: NA
V: TRBV5-1
J: TRBJ2-2
size: many
DNA: TGCGCCAGCAGCTTGAATCCGGCGGCGAACACCGGGGAGCTGTTTTTT
CDR3: CASSLNPAANTGELFF

D: NA
V: TRBV19
J: TRBJ2-3
size: many
DNA: TGTGCCAGTAGTATAGATCTCGGAGGGACGCAGTATTTT
CDR3: CASSIDLGGTQYF

D: TRBD1
V: TRBV27
J: TRBJ1-6
size: NA
DNA: TGTGCCAGCAGTTCCCGGGACAGGCCTAATTCACCCCTCCACTTT
CDR3: CASSSRDRPNSPLHF

D: TRBD1
V: TRBV6-5
J: TRBJ2-7
size: NA
DNA: TGTGCCAGCAGTTACTCGCACAGGGGTACCTACGAGCAGTACTTC
CDR3: CASSYSHRGTYEQYF

D: TRBD2
V: TRBV4-3
J: TRBJ2-2
size: few
DNA: TGCGCCAGCAGCCAAGAGGGGGGGGTACGGGGGACCGGGGAGCTGTTTTTT
CDR3: CASSQEGGVRGTGELFF

D: TRBD2
V: TRBV4-3
J: TRBJ2-1
size: many
DNA: TGCGCCAGCAGCCAAGGCTTGCAGCGGGAGGGAGGTGAGCAGTTCTTC
CDR3: CASSQGLQREGGEQFF

D: TRBD2
V: TRBV6-6
J: TRBJ2-2
size: NA
DNA: TGTGCCAGCCGTCAGCGGGAGGGGGTCGGGGAGCTGTTTTTT
CDR3: CASRQREGVGELFF

D: NA
V: TRBV10-3
J: TRBJ2-2
size: many
DNA: TGTGCCACGATGACAGACACCGGGGAGCTGTTTTTT
CDR3: CATMTDTGELFF

D: TRBD2
V: TRBV7-6
J: TRBJ2-3
size: NA
DNA: TGTGCCAGCAGCCCGGTGGGCGGGAGTGGCACAGATACGCAGTATTTT
CDR3: CASSPVGGSGTDTQYF